The 21 T cell receptor beta chains reported below all come from one sample, sequenced in a study of T cell responses to AZD1222 COVID-19 vaccine. Assay used: immunoSEQ multiplex PCR; TCRdb lists only in-frame clones, some missing. The sample shows about 130,000 clones, roughly 88% of them seen only once. The sample consisted of peripheral blood, taken 28 days after the second AZD1222 dose. These TCRs come from an adult who received the AZD1222 COVID-19 vaccine.

The CDR3 DNA reads as TGTGCCAGCAGCTTAGTGGCGGGGTCTCTCTACGAGCAGTACTTC. Its protein is CASSLVAGSLYEQYF. The chain combines TRBV11-2 with TRBJ2-7; possibly TRBD2 for D (6 bases). V shed 1 base and J shed 3 bases, with 13 bases lying between them. The CDR3 length is 15 residues. Germline V lookup: CDR1 SGHAT, CDR2 FQNNGV.

V is TRBV15 and J is TRBJ1-4, with D maybe TRBD1 (5 bases). CDR3 size: 15 residues. Between the trimmed V and J ends, which lost 5 bases and 3 bases, there was a span of 13 bases. Germline CDR1 LNHNV, CDR2 YYDKDF (reference sequence). CDR3 bases: TGTGCCACCAGCGGCTTAGGGGCTGCTAATGAAAAACTGTTTTTT. It specifies CATSGLGAANEKLFF.

The V gene is TRBV5-4, the J gene TRBJ1-2, with 10 positions matching TRBD1. The V gene's germline CDR1 is SGHNT and CDR2 YYREEE (reference sequence). J gave up 7 bases and V 4 bases, and 13 bases lay outside the gene matches. The CDR3 runs 16 residues. CDR3 loop: CASSPILDRGRGGYTF. Written as DNA, the CDR3 is TGTGCCAGCAGCCCCATTTTAGACAGGGGGCGCGGTGGCTACACCTTC.

This chain links TRBV29-1 with TRBJ1-4; no reliable D call. The length of the CDR3 is 10 residues. Germline V gene sequence: CDR1 SQVTM, CDR2 ANQGSEA. The V and J ends lost 5 bases and 8 bases respectively, with 6 bases between them. Here the CDR3 reads CSVKMEKLFF. In DNA form, the CDR3 reads TGCAGCGTTAAAATGGAAAAACTGTTTTTT.

The V call is TRBV19, the J call TRBJ1-3; 7 bases are a match to TRBD1. V shed 5 bases, J shed 3 bases, and the junction held 7 bases outside the gene matches. The CDR3 is made up of 15 amino acids. Per germline, CDR1 LNHDA and CDR2 SQIVND (reference sequence). The CDR3 sequence: CASSPQGFGGNTIYF. In nucleotides, the CDR3 is TGTGCCAGTAGTCCACAGGGGTTCGGTGGAAACACCATATATTTT.

This clone was counted between two and nine times. This chain joins TRBV16 and TRBJ1-1; D is unresolved. This CDR3 has 12 amino acids. The germline V gene encodes CDR1 KGHSY and CDR2 FQNENV. The V end was cut by 4 bases, the J end by 4 bases, with 7 bases between. The CDR3 sequence is CASSPWGTEAFF. In nucleotides, the CDR3 is TGTGCCAGCAGCCCATGGGGCACTGAAGCTTTCTTT.

This chain connects TRBV24-1 to TRBJ1-2, with D perhaps matching TRBD1 (6 bases). The CDR3 sequence is 13 residues long. Germline V gives CDR1 KGHDR, CDR2 SFDVKD. The germline V and J ends were trimmed by 7 bases and 7 bases, with 15 bases remaining between them. This chain's CDR3 is CATRHREAGGYTF. In nucleotides, the CDR3 is TGTGCCACCAGGCACAGGGAGGCCGGTGGCTACACCTTC.

The chain uses TRBV6-5 and TRBJ1-2, with no clear D. The CDR3 totals 13 residues. Germline assignment: CDR1 MNHEY and CDR2 SVGAGI. Trimming cost V 2 bases and J 5 bases, with 9 bases left between them. The CDR3 nucleotides read TGTGCCAGCAGTTACGTGACGGGATATGGCTACACCTTC. Protein sequence: CASSYVTGYGYTF.

The V gene is TRBV18, the J gene TRBJ1-1; D call uncertain. In germline, CDR1 is KGHSH, CDR2 LQKENI. The V end lost 1 base, the J end lost 3 bases, and 9 bases lay between the germline ends. This CDR3 comprises 14 residues. The CDR3 spells CASSPLGEYTEAFF. The CDR3 region has the DNA TGTGCCAGCTCACCACTGGGTGAGTACACTGAAGCTTTCTTT.

This clone was observed a handful of times. The chain has TRBV19 and TRBJ1-2; no clear D gene. This CDR3 has 12 residues. Germline CDR1 reads LNHDA; CDR2 reads SQIVND (reference sequence). V gave up 3 bases and J gave up 0 bases, with 2 bases separating them. CDR3 loop: CASSIPNYGYTF. In nucleotides, the CDR3 is TGTGCCAGTAGTATCCCTAACTATGGCTACACCTTC.

The genes are TRBV15 and TRBJ2-5; D unresolved. The germline V gene encodes CDR1 LNHNV and CDR2 YYDKDF (reference sequence). The CDR3 is 15 residues long. Trimming removed 3 bases at V and 5 bases at J, with 16 bases between. CDR3: CATSRATPQTETQYF. The CDR3 bases are TGTGCCACCAGCAGGGCCACTCCGCAAACGGAGACCCAGTACTTC.

There are a few counts of this clone. J is TRBJ1-6 and V is TRBV6-5, with a weak D call TRBD1 (5 bases). From germline, CDR1 is MNHEY and CDR2 SVGAGI. V was shortened by 2 bases and J by 8 bases, with 13 bases between the two germline ends. CDR3 length equals 15 residues. Here the CDR3 DNA reads TGTGCCAGCAGTTACGGCAGGGTTCGGGATTCACCCCTCCACTTT. This translates into CASSYGRVRDSPLHF.

This chain connects TRBV19 to TRBJ1-4; the D gene is possibly TRBD1 (5 bases). Germline CDR1 is LNHDA and CDR2 is SQIVND (reference sequence). The CDR3 consists of 15 residues. The V end was cut by 3 bases, the J end by 5 bases, with 13 bases between. CDR3 sequence: CASSILTDVNEKLFF. In nucleotides, the CDR3 is TGTGCCAGTAGTATCCTGACAGACGTAAATGAAAAACTGTTTTTT.

The rearrangement joins TRBV12-5 to TRBJ2-1; TRBD2 agrees at 12 bases. V gave up 2 bases and J gave up 5 bases; unmatched junction bases: 1. Germline lookup yields CDR1 LGHNT and CDR2 FRNRAP. The CDR3 length is 15 residues. The CDR3 here is CASGLRTSGNNEQFF. The CDR3, as DNA: TGTGCTAGTGGTTTGAGGACTAGCGGGAACAATGAGCAGTTCTTC.

This chain uses TRBV7-9 with TRBJ2-2; D not resolved. There are 15 residues in the CDR3. Per the germline V gene, CDR1 is SEHNR and CDR2 is FQNEAQ (reference sequence). V was shortened by 3 bases and J by 2 bases, with 10 bases between the two germline ends. CDR3 loop: CASSLDSRNTGELFF. The CDR3 DNA reads as TGTGCCAGCAGCTTGGATAGCCGTAACACCGGGGAGCTGTTTTTT.

This clone was picked up one time. This sequence joins TRBV5-1 and TRBJ2-1, with 9 bases identical to TRBD1. Germline V gene lookup returns CDR1 SGHRS and CDR2 YFSETQ. Trimming cost V 4 bases and J 5 bases; bases outside gene matches: 7. The CDR3 is 15 amino acids. CDR3 loop: CASSLRTGVNNEQFF. CDR3 DNA: TGCGCCAGCAGCCTACGGACAGGGGTGAACAATGAGCAGTTCTTC.

V is TRBV6-5 and J is TRBJ2-7; TRBD1 is a possible D gene (5 bases). V lost 2 bases and J lost 4, with 12 bases in between. CDR1 and CDR2 from the germline V gene are MNHEY and SVGAGI. The CDR3 sequence is 14 residues long. For the CDR3, the DNA is TGTGCCAGCAGTTACGGCAGGGCCGGTTACGAGCAGTACTTC. Translated, it gives CASSYGRAGYEQYF.

The V and J genes are TRBV9 and TRBJ2-3; 9 bases are a match to TRBD2. V trimming: 1 base; J trimming: 1 base; junction bases outside the gene matches: 7. The CDR3 contains 17 residues. CDR1 is SGDLS, CDR2 YYNGEE, per germline. CDR3 sequence (DNA): TGTGCCAGCAGCGTACATCTTTCTAGCGGGGGCACAGATACGCAGTATTTT. Translation: CASSVHLSSGGTDTQYF. The variable domain in full, completed from reference TRBV9 and TRBJ2-3, reads DSGVTQTPKHLITATGQRVTLRCSPRSGDLSVYWYQQSLDQGLQFLIQYYNGEERAKGNILERFSAQQFPDLHSELNLSSLELGDSALYFCASSVHLSSGGTDTQYFGPGTRLTVL.

This clone was observed once. The chain employs TRBV6-1 and TRBJ1-5, with D unresolved. The germline gives CDR1 MNHNS, CDR2 SASEGT. The CDR3 has 17 residues. Trimming left V 0 bases short and J 0 bases short, with 12 bases between. The CDR3 loop is CASSEAPWTISNQPQHF. The DNA of the CDR3 is TGTGCCAGCAGTGAAGCACCGTGGACCATTAGCAATCAGCCCCAGCATTTT.

The chain is built from TRBV6-5 and TRBJ1-2; D not certain. V gave up 8 bases and J gave up 8 bases, with 18 bases separating them. The CDR3 sequence is 13 residues long. The germline CDR1 and CDR2 sequences are MNHEY and SVGAGI. In DNA, the CDR3 is TGTGCCAGCCGCGGGGAGGGCGCGGGGGGCTACACCTTC. Translated, it gives CASRGEGAGGYTF.

J is TRBJ1-6 and V is TRBV3-1 (or the pseudogene TRBV3-2); 9 bases map to TRBD1. The CDR3 runs to 15 residues. V lost 3 bases and J lost 5; bases outside the gene matches: 2. CDR1 is LGHDT, CDR2 YNNKEL, per germline (reference sequence). CDR3 sequence: CASSHRDRDNSPLHF. As DNA, the CDR3 is TGTGCCAGCAGCCACCGGGACAGGGATAATTCACCCCTCCACTTT.